These 4 T cell receptor beta chains share one sample of origin, sequenced in a study of shared clonotypes between healthy human individuals. Sequencing used immunoSEQ multiplex PCR; TCRdb keeps in-frame clones, though not all of them. This sample has 500,000 or so clones; 95% to 97% occur once, and the top ten carry about 0.068%. The material sequenced was naive CD4+ T cells sorted from blood. Subset here: CD45RA+ positively selected. The receptors derive from a woman in her twenties or thirties in good health.

The DNA of the CDR3 is TGTGCCAGCAGTTACTGGGACAGGGCTGGCAATCAGCCCCAGCATTTT. Translation gives CASSYWDRAGNQPQHF. The chain couples TRBV6-6 to TRBJ1-5; 9 bases map to TRBD1. Losses at the gene ends were 1 base for V and 2 bases for J; bases not matched to a gene: 3. The V gene's germline CDR1 is MNHNY and CDR2 SVGAGI (reference sequence). The length of the CDR3 is 16 residues.

V usage is TRBV29-1 and J usage is TRBJ2-1; 7 nucleotides match TRBD2. The ends lost 5 bases at V and 7 bases at J; junction bases unmatched: 5. The CDR3 has 12 amino acids. Germline V gene data show CDR1 as SQVTM and CDR2 as ANQGSEA. The CDR3 is CSVSAGDNEQFF. For the CDR3, the DNA is TGCAGCGTTTCGGCGGGAGATAATGAGCAGTTCTTC.

Points on this clone: Germline and junction disagree at one end, which may indicate a read error. The chain uses TRBV5-6 and TRBJ2-7; 9 bases line up with TRBD1. Looked up from germline, CDR1 is SGHDT and CDR2 is YYEEEE. The CDR3 extends over 14 amino acids. CDR3 residues: CASSQDRGDYGQYF. The DNA for the CDR3 is TGTGCCAGCAGCCAAGACAGGGGGGATTACGGGCAGTACTTC.

This clone appeared a few times. The chain is built from TRBV10-1 and TRBJ2-7, with 9 positions matching TRBD2. The germline V gene encodes CDR1 WNHNN and CDR2 SYGVQD (reference sequence). The ends lost 5 bases at V and 2 bases at J; junction bases unmatched: 7. The CDR3 extends over 15 amino acids. The CDR3 DNA reads as TGCGCCAGCAGTCCGAGCGGGAGGTCCACCTACGAGCAGTACTTC. Protein product: CASSPSGRSTYEQYF.